Below, one TCR beta chain is given with its context. Its cognate antigen is unknown. The entry originates in a study of shared clonotypes between healthy human individuals. General observations from the study: Measured sharing among donors was expected to vary with sequencing depth. Shared clonotypes: about 5% naive CD4, about 4% naive CD8, 2.3% memory CD4, over 0.3% memory CD8.

The CDR3 sequence is 12 residues long. The germline V gene has CDR1 WNHNN and CDR2 SYGVQD (reference sequence). Donors were healthy HIV-negative adults without recent acute infections or vaccinations. Nashville, Tennessee was home to all donors, each a Caucasian adult. Assay used: immunoSEQ multiplex PCR; TCRdb lists only in-frame clones, some missing. This table holds approximately 980,000 clones, more than 75% found once. The source is a man in his late teens or twenties in good health. This chain joins TRBV10-1 and TRBJ2-2, with a weak D call TRBD2 (5 bases). Source material: memory CD4+ T cells sorted from blood. Indicated subset: CD45RA-negative fraction. The CDR3 loop reads CPKDCHTGELFF. The CDR3 DNA is TGCCCAAAGGACTGCCACACCGGGGAGCTGTTTTTT.